A single sample is the source of the 21 T cell receptor beta chains below, sequenced in a study of graft-versus-host responses after intestinal transplantation. What these receptors recognize is not known. Generated by immunoSEQ multiplex PCR, the TCRdb table keeps only in-frame clones and is missing some. The sample holds 85,000 to 90,000 clones, roughly 92% seen once. Sample: unstimulated CD4+ T cells sorted from spleen or lymph node cells, taken before intestinal transplant. The origin of the receptors is a human donor who received an intestinal transplant.

The rearrangement uses TRBV6-1 and TRBJ2-2; D gene uncertain. The ends were cut back, 4 bases at V and 6 bases at J, with 6 bases in the middle. This CDR3 is 12 amino acids long. Germline CDR1 is MNHNS and CDR2 is SASEGT. CDR3 amino acids: CASSVVSGELFF. The CDR3 nucleotides read TGTGCCAGCAGTGTAGTTTCCGGGGAGCTGTTTTTT.

V and J are TRBV19 and TRBJ2-5; TRBD1 aligns across 9 bases. CDR1 is LNHDA, CDR2 SQIVND, per germline (reference sequence). This CDR3 has 15 amino acids. V gave up 6 bases and J gave up 5 bases; unmatched junction bases: 10. The CDR3 bases are TGTGCCAGTAGCCGGACAGGGGTTCCACGGGAGACCCAGTACTTC. Translated: CASSRTGVPRETQYF.

In regard to this clone: Distinct nucleotide sequences in the sample also encode this CDR3. This CDR3 is CASSLGLAANLGDEQYF. The DNA for the CDR3 is TGTGCCAGCTCACTAGGACTAGCGGCCAACTTAGGGGACGAGCAGTACTTC. The chain combines TRBV18 with TRBJ2-7, with 10 bases aligning to TRBD2. Germline CDR1 KGHSH, CDR2 LQKENI. Trimming at V came to 4 bases and at J to 5 bases, leaving 14 bases not matched to a gene. This CDR3 contains 17 residues.

The V call is TRBV6-5, the J call TRBJ2-7, with TRBD1 as a possible D gene (5 bases). This CDR3 has 15 residues. Germline V gives CDR1 MNHEY, CDR2 SVGAGI. V lost 0 bases and J 2 bases, leaving 11 bases between the germline ends. The CDR3 DNA is TGTGCCAGCAGTTACTCGAGAGACAGAGCCTACGAGCAGTACTTC. It is translated as CASSYSRDRAYEQYF.

This chain joins TRBV15 and TRBJ2-4; maybe TRBD2 (6 bases). Trimming cost V 2 bases and J 8 bases, with 19 bases left between them. This CDR3 spans 16 amino acids. In germline, CDR1 is LNHNV, CDR2 YYDKDF (reference sequence). The CDR3 DNA follows: TGTGCCACCAGCAGAACGAGTTCCGGGACTGCTTACATTCAGTACTTC. Its protein product is CATSRTSSGTAYIQYF.

The rearrangement joins TRBV29-1 to TRBJ2-1, with D hard to call. Germline CDR1 SQVTM, CDR2 ANQGSEA. V lost 7 bases to trimming and J lost 5 bases, with 15 bases between them. This CDR3 is built from 13 residues. In DNA, the CDR3 is TGCAGCGCGAGGTCTTATTTGGACAATGAGCAGTTCTTC. Translation: CSARSYLDNEQFF.

This sequence joins TRBV6-4 and TRBJ1-5, with D perhaps TRBD1 (5 bases). CDR1 MRHNA and CDR2 SNTAGT come from the germline V gene. The CDR3 is made up of 13 amino acids. Trimming took off 3 bases at V and 5 bases at J, with 8 bases between the two ends. The CDR3: CASSERGDQPQHF. CDR3 sequence (DNA): TGTGCCAGCAGTGAGAGAGGGGATCAGCCCCAGCATTTT.

V gene TRBV5-1 combines with J gene TRBJ2-7; D remains ambiguous. The CDR3 consists of 13 residues. V shed 0 bases and J shed 3 bases, with 7 bases lying between them. Per germline, CDR1 SGHRS and CDR2 YFSETQ. The CDR3 DNA follows: TGCGCCAGCAGCTTGGTTAATCGCTACGAGCAGTACTTC. Translated, it gives CASSLVNRYEQYF. The full variable domain, rest sourced from reference TRBV5-1 and TRBJ2-7, is KAGVTQTPRYLIKTRGQQVTLSCSPISGHRSVSWYQQTPGQGLQFLFEYFSETQRNKGNFPGRFSGRQFSNSRSEMNVSTLELGDSALYLCASSLVNRYEQYFGPGTRLTVT.

This chain uses TRBV28 with TRBJ1-1; D gene uncertain. CDR3 size: 16 residues. From germline, CDR1 is MDHEN and CDR2 SYDVKM. Trimming pared 7 bases from V and 0 bases from J, leaving 18 bases between. DNA of the CDR3: TGTGCCAGCAATCTGGGTTATCGGGCGATGAACACTGAAGCTTTCTTT. This sequence encodes CASNLGYRAMNTEAFF.

This rearrangement joins TRBV30 to TRBJ1-2; perhaps TRBD1 as D (5 bases). The V end lost 3 bases, the J end lost 6 bases, and 20 bases lay between the germline ends. Per the germline V gene, CDR1 is GTSNPN and CDR2 is SVGIG (reference sequence). This CDR3 region has 15 residues. DNA of the CDR3: TGTGCCTGGAGGGCAAGGGGCGCACGGGGGAATGGCTACACCTTC. It specifies CAWRARGARGNGYTF.

This clone came up a few times. The chain has TRBV7-9 and TRBJ2-7, with D perhaps TRBD1 or TRBD2 (5 bases each). The CDR3 extends over 14 amino acids. Deletions cut 1 base from V and 2 bases from J, with 9 bases between. Germline CDR1 and CDR2: SEHNR and FQNEAQ (reference sequence). The CDR3 loop is CASSLGWGPYEQYF. CDR3 DNA sequence: TGTGCCAGCAGCTTAGGGTGGGGACCCTACGAGCAGTACTTC.

The chain uses TRBV28 and TRBJ2-3; D unclear. CDR3 length: 13 residues. Trimming cost V 2 bases and J 5 bases, with 8 bases left between them. Germline lookup yields CDR1 MDHEN and CDR2 SYDVKM. CDR3 region: CASSLDGLDTQYF. CDR3 in DNA: TGTGCCAGCAGTTTAGATGGGCTAGATACGCAGTATTTT.

V is TRBV5-4 and J is TRBJ1-1, with TRBD1 matching over 7 bases. The CDR3 length is 14 residues. From germline, CDR1 is SGHNT and CDR2 YYREEE (reference sequence). Trimming cost V 4 bases and J 0 bases; bases outside gene matches: 3. As DNA, the CDR3 is TGTGCCAGCAGCCCCGACAGGGTGAACACTGAAGCTTTCTTT. It yields the protein CASSPDRVNTEAFF.

The chain carries TRBV4-2 and TRBJ2-5; 9 bases agree with TRBD2. Germline trimming cut 3 bases from V and 1 base from J; bases unmatched to any gene: 0. CDR1 and CDR2 (germline): LGHNA, YNFKEQ. The CDR3 runs to 14 residues. CDR3 nucleotide sequence: TGTGCCAGCAGCCAGGGACTAGCCCAAGAGACCCAGTACTTC. The encoded protein is CASSQGLAQETQYF.

The V and J genes are TRBV2 and TRBJ2-5; 12 bases are a match to TRBD2. Germline CDR1 and CDR2: SNHLY and FYNNEI. The CDR3 has 16 amino acids. Trimming removed 4 bases from V and 5 bases from J; junction bases left unmatched: 8. CDR3 nucleotides: TGTGCCAGCAGTGGACTAGCGGGAGTTCAGCGGGAGACCCAGTACTTC. It translates to CASSGLAGVQRETQYF.

The rearrangement joins TRBV19 to TRBJ1-5; perhaps TRBD1 as D (5 bases). There are 14 residues in the CDR3. V was cut by 3 bases and J by 9 bases, with 15 bases left in between. Looked up from germline, CDR1 is LNHDA and CDR2 is SQIVND (reference sequence). The CDR3 reads CASSMAGATRPQHF. The CDR3 coding sequence is TGTGCCAGTAGTATGGCTGGGGCCACTCGGCCCCAGCATTTT.

The rearrangement uses TRBV28 and TRBJ1-2, with TRBD1 identical over 7 bases. V dropped 3 bases and J dropped 6; count of bases not matched to a gene: 16. Looked up from germline, CDR1 is MDHEN and CDR2 is SYDVKM. The CDR3 totals 17 residues. The CDR3 protein is CASSLTAGGRGYNGYTF. CDR3 in DNA: TGTGCCAGCAGTTTGACGGCAGGGGGTCGAGGATATAATGGCTACACCTTC.

This sequence joins TRBV21-1 and TRBJ2-1; the table assigns TRBD1, which was not confirmed against the DNA. TRBV21-1 is termed a pseudogene. CDR3 length: 20 residues. DNA for the CDR3: TGTGCCAGCAGCAAAGTCAGGGGGCGCGGAGGGAGCGACCCGCGGAATGAGCAGTTCTTC. It is translated as CASSKVRGRGGSDPRNEQFF.

The chain carries TRBV6-1 and TRBJ2-7; possible D gene TRBD1, 5 bases. Trimming stripped 1 base from V and 6 bases from J, with 13 bases between. The CDR3 sequence is 14 residues long. Germline CDR1 reads MNHNS; CDR2 reads SASEGT. CDR3 bases: TGTGCCAGCAGTGAAGTCGGCAGGGTTAGCGAGCAGTACTTC. It is translated as CASSEVGRVSEQYF.

The rearrangement uses TRBV7-9 and TRBJ2-7; D remains ambiguous. Between the trimmed V and J ends, which lost 1 base and 5 bases, there was a span of 6 bases. CDR1 and CDR2 (germline): SEHNR, FQNEAQ (reference sequence). The CDR3 spans 12 residues. The CDR3 reads CASSLGWNEQYF. Here the CDR3 DNA reads TGTGCCAGCAGCTTAGGGTGGAACGAGCAGTACTTC.

This chain links TRBV6-1 with TRBJ2-6, with D hard to call. The CDR3 covers 13 residues. Trimming removed 6 bases at V and 4 bases at J, with 7 bases between. Germline-derived CDR1 and CDR2 are MNHNS and SASEGT. The CDR3 reads CASSQFGANVLTF. CDR3 nucleotides: TGTGCCAGCAGCCAATTCGGGGCCAACGTCCTGACTTTC.